A selection of T cell receptor beta chains follows, all from one sample in a study of shared clonotypes between healthy human individuals. TCRdb's copy holds only in-frame clones and misses some; the assay was immunoSEQ multiplex PCR. Here the sample spans about 2.1 million clones, 80% to 95% being singletons. Sequenced input: naive CD8+ T cells from PBMCs. The origin of the receptors is a man aged 18 to 35 in good health. Some clones in this sample may be carry-over from other donors' samples. The CDR3 runs from the conserved cysteine through the conserved F or W. The D gene is left open where the match is weak. Size values are once, few and many counts, or a class for expanded clones, and some rows have none.

cdr3_aa,cdr3_nt,d_call,j_call,clone_size,v_call
CASSLGGRNQPQHF,TGTGCCAGCAGCTTAGGAGGACGCAATCAGCCCCAGCATTTT,.,TRBJ1-5,.,TRBV11-2
CASSLNQGAVQPQHF,TGTGCCAGCAGCCTTAACCAGGGGGCGGTTCAGCCCCAGCATTTT,TRBD1,TRBJ1-5,.,TRBV6-5
CASGRGRGDTQYF,TGCGCCAGCGGAAGGGGGCGAGGAGATACGCAGTATTTT,TRBD1,TRBJ2-3,.,TRBV4-1
CASSSNRGAGGRMDEQFF,TGTGCCAGCAGCTCCAACAGGGGAGCGGGCGGGAGGATGGATGAGCAGTTCTTC,.,TRBJ2-1,.,TRBV11-2
CAWTQGVLNTEAFF,TGTGCCTGGACGCAGGGGGTCCTGAACACTGAAGCTTTCTTT,TRBD1,TRBJ1-1,.,TRBV30
CASSLAHGGRAAHEQFF,TGCGCCAGCAGCTTGGCCCATGGGGGGAGGGCCGCACATGAGCAGTTCTTC,TRBD2,TRBJ2-1,once,TRBV5-1
CASTTAREGPYEQYF,TGTGCCAGCACCACCGCGAGGGAAGGACCCTACGAGCAGTACTTC,.,TRBJ2-7,.,TRBV27
CASSLGARSYGYTF,TGTGCCAGCAGCTTAGGGGCACGATCCTATGGCTACACCTTC,.,TRBJ1-2,.,TRBV7-9
CASSPGYGETQYF,TGTGCCAGCAGTCCCGGGTACGGGGAGACCCAGTACTTC,.,TRBJ2-5,.,TRBV6-5
CASSLVQGGGELFF,TGTGCCAGCAGCTTGGTGCAGGGTGGCGGGGAGCTGTTTTTT,.,TRBJ2-2,.,TRBV7-9
CATIPGTSYEQYF,TGTGCCACCATTCCCGGGACTAGCTACGAGCAGTACTTC,TRBD2,TRBJ2-7,.,TRBV30
CASSSRQSRDGYTF,TGTGCCAGCAGTTCCAGACAGTCTCGGGATGGCTACACCTTC,.,TRBJ1-2,.,TRBV27
CASSVAGGSATYEQYF,TGTGCCAGCAGCGTAGCCGGGGGGTCCGCTACCTACGAGCAGTACTTC,TRBD2,TRBJ2-7,.,TRBV9
CASSTRSPSYEQYF,TGTGCCAGCAGCACGCGATCCCCAAGTTACGAGCAGTACTTC,.,TRBJ2-7,few,TRBV21-1
CASSWRDNEQFF,TGTGCCAGCAGTTGGAGGGATAATGAGCAGTTCTTC,.,TRBJ2-1,.,TRBV6-5
CASSIVGASANEQFF,TGTGCCAGTAGTATAGTCGGGGCATCCGCCAATGAGCAGTTCTTC,.,TRBJ2-1,.,TRBV19
CASSAGTSGIFLNTQYF,TGTGCCAGCAGCGCTGGGACTAGCGGGATATTTCTGAATACGCAGTATTTT,TRBD2,TRBJ2-3,.,TRBV9
CASSPRGKETQYF,TGTGCCAGCAGCCCCAGGGGAAAAGAGACCCAGTACTTC,.,TRBJ2-5,once,TRBV11-3
CASSDAGQGALVGTDTQYF,TGTGCCAGCAGTGATGCGGGACAGGGGGCTCTCGTGGGGACAGATACGCAGTATTTT,TRBD1,TRBJ2-3,.,TRBV2
CASSQWAGNTGELFF,TGTGCCAGCAGCCAATGGGCTGGAAACACCGGGGAGCTGTTTTTT,.,TRBJ2-2,.,TRBV14
CASSLGLARTDTQYF,TGTGCCAGTAGTCTAGGACTAGCGCGCACAGATACGCAGTATTTT,TRBD2,TRBJ2-3,once,TRBV19
CASSHPSVSPQDTQYF,TGTGCCAGCAGCCACCCTTCGGTGTCGCCCCAAGATACGCAGTATTTT,.,TRBJ2-3,.,TRBV5-8
CASSLNGPNEQFF,TGTGCCAGCAGTTTAAACGGTCCAAATGAGCAGTTCTTC,.,TRBJ2-1,.,TRBV27
CASSGGSADTQYF,TGTGCCAGTAGTGGCGGGAGTGCAGATACGCAGTATTTT,TRBD2,TRBJ2-3,.,TRBV19
CASSSLRAGGPYNEQFF,TGTGCCAGCAGCAGTTTGCGAGCGGGAGGGCCCTACAATGAGCAGTTCTTC,TRBD2,TRBJ2-1,.,TRBV7-8
CASSSDALAPSIYPDTQYF,TGTGCCAGCAGCTCCGATGCCCTAGCGCCCTCCATATACCCAGATACGCAGTATTTT,.,TRBJ2-3,.,TRBV7-8
CASSETASGRAGKTQYF,TGTGCCAGCAGTGAAACTGCGAGCGGGAGGGCCGGGAAGACCCAGTACTTC,TRBD2,TRBJ2-5,.,TRBV2
CASSSGVGNTEAFF,TGTGCCAGCAGCTCAGGGGTGGGGAACACTGAAGCTTTCTTT,.,TRBJ1-1,.,TRBV7-9
CAWSPGSNQPQHF,TGTGCCTGGAGCCCCGGTAGCAATCAGCCCCAGCATTTT,.,TRBJ1-5,.,TRBV30
CASSGQLRNTEAFF,TGTGCCAGCAGTGGACAGCTCAGGAACACTGAAGCTTTCTTT,.,TRBJ1-1,.,TRBV2
CASSQRPGTRDGDTQYF,TGTGCCAGCAGCCAAAGGCCAGGGACTAGGGATGGAGATACGCAGTATTTT,TRBD2,TRBJ2-3,.,TRBV7-6
CASSQEGGLAGGDTQYF,TGCGCCAGCAGCCAAGAGGGAGGACTAGCGGGAGGGGATACGCAGTATTTT,TRBD2,TRBJ2-3,.,TRBV4-3
CASSVDRGSSYEQYF,TGTGCCAGCAGCGTAGATCGCGGGAGCTCCTACGAGCAGTACTTC,TRBD2,TRBJ2-7,.,TRBV9
CAISEPAGNTEAFF,TGTGCCATCAGTGAGCCGGCAGGGAACACTGAAGCTTTCTTT,.,TRBJ1-1,.,TRBV10-3
CASRLDTGELFF,TGTGCCAGCAGGCTCGACACCGGGGAGCTGTTTTTT,.,TRBJ2-2,.,TRBV27
CASSSLLAQETQYF,TGTGCCAGCAGCTCCTTACTAGCGCAAGAGACCCAGTACTTC,TRBD2,TRBJ2-5,.,TRBV7-9
CASSPLAGDYNEQFF,TGTGCCAGCAGCCCATTAGCGGGGGATTACAATGAGCAGTTCTTC,TRBD2,TRBJ2-1,.,TRBV7-3
CAISESGQGYTEAFF,TGTGCCATCAGTGAGTCGGGACAGGGCTACACTGAAGCTTTCTTT,TRBD1,TRBJ1-1,.,TRBV10-3
CASSAGPLRTGELFF,TGTGCCAGCAGCGCGGGACCGCTGAGGACCGGGGAGCTGTTTTTT,.,TRBJ2-2,.,TRBV9
CAIRAKGNTEAFF,TGTGCCATCAGGGCAAAGGGGAACACTGAAGCTTTCTTT,.,TRBJ1-1,.,TRBV6-5
CASSQEAGGLLDEQFF,TGCGCCAGCAGCCAGGAAGCGGGAGGGCTCTTGGATGAGCAGTTCTTC,TRBD2,TRBJ2-1,.,TRBV4-1
CASSPAYRGEGNQPQHF,TGTGCCAGCAGTCCAGCTTACAGGGGTGAGGGCAATCAGCCCCAGCATTTT,TRBD1,TRBJ1-5,once,TRBV27
CASSLGRQVLEELFF,TGTGCCAGCAGCTTGGGCAGACAGGTGTTAGAGGAACTGTTTTTT,.,TRBJ1-4,.,TRBV7-3
CASSLVSGRLVTDTQYF,TGTGCCAGCAGCTTAGTCAGCGGGAGGCTTGTCACAGATACGCAGTATTTT,TRBD2,TRBJ2-3,once,TRBV7-9
CASSPESGLVQNEQYF,TGTGCCAGCAGCCCAGAGTCGGGACTAGTTCAAAACGAGCAGTACTTC,TRBD2,TRBJ2-7,once,TRBV5-6
CASSPTGGTDTQYF,TGTGCCAGCAGCCCTACAGGGGGGACAGATACGCAGTATTTT,TRBD1,TRBJ2-3,.,TRBV11-3
CSVLGRSSGANVLTF,TGCAGCGTGCTTGGACGGAGCTCTGGGGCCAACGTCCTGACTTTC,.,TRBJ2-6,.,TRBV29-1
CASSPGTSGSTDTQYF,TGTGCCAGCAGCCCAGGCACTAGCGGGAGCACAGATACGCAGTATTTT,TRBD2,TRBJ2-3,.,TRBV9
CASSLQNSENEKLFF,TGTGCCAGCAGCTTGCAAAACTCCGAAAATGAAAAACTGTTTTTT,.,TRBJ1-4,.,TRBV7-9
CASSSDSQETQYF,TGTGCCAGCAGCTCCGACAGCCAAGAGACCCAGTACTTC,.,TRBJ2-5,.,TRBV7-3